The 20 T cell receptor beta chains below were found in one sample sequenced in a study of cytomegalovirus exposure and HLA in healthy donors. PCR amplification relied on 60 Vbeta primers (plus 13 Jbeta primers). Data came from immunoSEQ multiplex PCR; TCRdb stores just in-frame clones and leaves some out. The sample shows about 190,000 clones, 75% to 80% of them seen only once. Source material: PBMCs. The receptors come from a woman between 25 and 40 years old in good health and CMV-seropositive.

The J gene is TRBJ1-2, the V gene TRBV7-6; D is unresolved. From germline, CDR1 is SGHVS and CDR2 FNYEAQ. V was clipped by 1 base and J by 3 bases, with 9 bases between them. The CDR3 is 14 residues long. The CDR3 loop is CASSLGSDHYGYTF. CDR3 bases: TGTGCCAGCAGCTTAGGCAGCGACCACTATGGCTACACCTTC.

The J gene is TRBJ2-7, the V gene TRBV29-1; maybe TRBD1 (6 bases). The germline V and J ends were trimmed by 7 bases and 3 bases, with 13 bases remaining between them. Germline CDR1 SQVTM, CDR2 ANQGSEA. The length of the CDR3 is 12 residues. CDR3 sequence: CSAQGPDYEQYF. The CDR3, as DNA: TGCAGCGCCCAGGGGCCCGACTACGAGCAGTACTTC.

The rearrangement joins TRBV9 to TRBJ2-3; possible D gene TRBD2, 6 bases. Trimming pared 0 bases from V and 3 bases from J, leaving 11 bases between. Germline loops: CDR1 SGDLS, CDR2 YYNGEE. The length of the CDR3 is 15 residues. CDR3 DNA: TGTGCCAGCAGCGTAGGCGTCGGGGGAACAGATACGCAGTATTTT. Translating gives CASSVGVGGTDTQYF.

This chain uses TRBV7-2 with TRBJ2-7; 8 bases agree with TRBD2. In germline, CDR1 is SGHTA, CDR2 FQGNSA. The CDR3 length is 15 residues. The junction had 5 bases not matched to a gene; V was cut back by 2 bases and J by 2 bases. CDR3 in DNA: TGTGCCAGCAGCTTATCGGGAGCGGGGGCCTACGAGCAGTACTTC. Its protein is CASSLSGAGAYEQYF.

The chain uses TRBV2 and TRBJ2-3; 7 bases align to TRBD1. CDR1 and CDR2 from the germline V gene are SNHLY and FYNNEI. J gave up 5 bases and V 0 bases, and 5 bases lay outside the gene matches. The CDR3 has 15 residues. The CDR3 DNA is TGTGCCAGCAGTGAAGCGGGGACAGAAAGAGATACGCAGTATTTT. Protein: CASSEAGTERDTQYF.

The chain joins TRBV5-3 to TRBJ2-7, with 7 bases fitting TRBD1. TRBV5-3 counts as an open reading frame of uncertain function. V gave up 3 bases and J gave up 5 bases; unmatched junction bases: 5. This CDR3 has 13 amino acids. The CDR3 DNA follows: TGTGCCAGAAGCTCGGACAGGTCAGACGAGCAGTACTTC. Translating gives CARSSDRSDEQYF.

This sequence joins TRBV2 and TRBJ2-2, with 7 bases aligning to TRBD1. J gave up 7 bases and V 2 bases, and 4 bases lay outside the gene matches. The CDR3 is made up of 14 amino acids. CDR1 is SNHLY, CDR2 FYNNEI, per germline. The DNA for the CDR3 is TGTGCCAGCAGTGAAAATCGGGACAGCGGGGAGCTGTTTTTT. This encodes CASSENRDSGELFF.

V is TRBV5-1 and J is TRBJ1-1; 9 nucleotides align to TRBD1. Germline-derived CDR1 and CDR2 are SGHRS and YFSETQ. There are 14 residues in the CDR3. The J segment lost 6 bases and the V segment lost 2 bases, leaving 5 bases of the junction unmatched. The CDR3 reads CASSFTGGGSEAFF. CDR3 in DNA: TGCGCCAGCAGCTTTACAGGGGGCGGCTCTGAAGCTTTCTTT. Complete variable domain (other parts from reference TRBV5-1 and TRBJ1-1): KAGVTQTPRYLIKTRGQQVTLSCSPISGHRSVSWYQQTPGQGLQFLFEYFSETQRNKGNFPGRFSGRQFSNSRSEMNVSTLELGDSALYLCASSFTGGGSEAFFGQGTRLTVV.

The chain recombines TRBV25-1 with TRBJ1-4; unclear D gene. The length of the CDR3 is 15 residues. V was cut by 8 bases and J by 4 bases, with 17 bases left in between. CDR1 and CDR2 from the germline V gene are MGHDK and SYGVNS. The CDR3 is CASEGPPTYNEKLFF. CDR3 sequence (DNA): TGTGCCAGCGAGGGCCCACCTACCTATAATGAAAAACTGTTTTTT.

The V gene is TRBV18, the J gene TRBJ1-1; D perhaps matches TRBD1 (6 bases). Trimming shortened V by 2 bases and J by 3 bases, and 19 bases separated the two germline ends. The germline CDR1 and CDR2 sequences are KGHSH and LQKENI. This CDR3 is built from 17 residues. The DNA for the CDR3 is TGTGCCAGCTCACCAATGGGGACAAGGAACAGGGACACTGAAGCTTTCTTT. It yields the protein CASSPMGTRNRDTEAFF.

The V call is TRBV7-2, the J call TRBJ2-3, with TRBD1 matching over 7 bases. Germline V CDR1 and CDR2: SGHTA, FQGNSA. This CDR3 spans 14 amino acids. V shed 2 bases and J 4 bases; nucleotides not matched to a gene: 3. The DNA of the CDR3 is TGTGCCAGCAGCTTAAGAACAGGGGCAGATACGCAGTATTTT. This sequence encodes CASSLRTGADTQYF.

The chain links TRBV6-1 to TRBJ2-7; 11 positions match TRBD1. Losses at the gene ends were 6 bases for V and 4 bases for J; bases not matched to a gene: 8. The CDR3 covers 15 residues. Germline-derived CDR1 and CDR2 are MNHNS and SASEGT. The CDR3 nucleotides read TGTGCCAGCAGCCTTGCCGGGACAGGGGGTTACGAGCAGTACTTC. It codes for CASSLAGTGGYEQYF.

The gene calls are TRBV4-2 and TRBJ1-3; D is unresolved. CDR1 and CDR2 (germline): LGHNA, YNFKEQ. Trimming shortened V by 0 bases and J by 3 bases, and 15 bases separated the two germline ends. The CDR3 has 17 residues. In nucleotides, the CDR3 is TGTGCCAGCAGCCAAGATCATGGTCAGGTTGGTGGAAACACCATATATTTT. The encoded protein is CASSQDHGQVGGNTIYF.

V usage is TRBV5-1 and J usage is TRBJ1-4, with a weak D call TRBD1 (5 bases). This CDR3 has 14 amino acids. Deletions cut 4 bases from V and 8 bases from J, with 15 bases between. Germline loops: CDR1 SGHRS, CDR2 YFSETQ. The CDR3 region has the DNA TGCGCCAGCAGCCTCCGGCGGGGCAGCGAAAAACTGTTTTTT. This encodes CASSLRRGSEKLFF.

This chain's CDR3 is CASSLASGSNTGELFF. Written as DNA, the CDR3 is TGTGCCAGCAGCTTAGCCTCGGGATCGAACACCGGGGAGCTGTTTTTT. This sequence joins TRBV11-3 and TRBJ2-2; tentative D call: TRBD2 (5 bases). Between the trimmed V and J ends, which lost 1 base and 0 bases, there was a span of 9 bases. The CDR3 runs 16 residues. CDR1 and CDR2 (germline): SGHNT, YENEEA.

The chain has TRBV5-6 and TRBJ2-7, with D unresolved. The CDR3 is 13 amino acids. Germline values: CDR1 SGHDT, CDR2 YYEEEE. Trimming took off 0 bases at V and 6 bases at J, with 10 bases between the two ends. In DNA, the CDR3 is TGTGCCAGCAGCTTGGCCGGAGCTATCGAGCAGTACTTC. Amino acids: CASSLAGAIEQYF.

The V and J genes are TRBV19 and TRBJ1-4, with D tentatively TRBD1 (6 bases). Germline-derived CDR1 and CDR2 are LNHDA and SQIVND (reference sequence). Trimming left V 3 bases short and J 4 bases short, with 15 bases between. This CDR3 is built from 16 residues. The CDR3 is CASSITGSKVNEKLFF. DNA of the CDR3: TGTGCCAGTAGTATTACAGGGAGCAAGGTTAATGAAAAACTGTTTTTT.

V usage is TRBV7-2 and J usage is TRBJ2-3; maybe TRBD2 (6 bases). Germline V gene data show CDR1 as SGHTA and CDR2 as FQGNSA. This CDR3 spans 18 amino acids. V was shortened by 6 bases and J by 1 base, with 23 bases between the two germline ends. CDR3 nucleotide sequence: TGTGCCAGCAGTCTAAAAGGGGCGGTAGCGGTTCGCACAGATACGCAGTATTTT. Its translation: CASSLKGAVAVRTDTQYF.

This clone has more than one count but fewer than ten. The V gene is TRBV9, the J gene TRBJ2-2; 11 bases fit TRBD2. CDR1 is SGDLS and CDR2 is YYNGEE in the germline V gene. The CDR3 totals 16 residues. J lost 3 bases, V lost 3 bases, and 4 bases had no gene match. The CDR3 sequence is CASSAMTSGDTGELFF. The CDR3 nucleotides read TGTGCCAGCAGCGCGATGACTAGCGGGGACACCGGGGAGCTGTTTTTT.

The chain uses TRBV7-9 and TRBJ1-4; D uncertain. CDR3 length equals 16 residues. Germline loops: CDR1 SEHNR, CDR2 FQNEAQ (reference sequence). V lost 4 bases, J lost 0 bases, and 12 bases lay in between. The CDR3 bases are TGTGCCAGCAGCTATAAATCCGGGACAACTAATGAAAAACTGTTTTTT. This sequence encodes CASSYKSGTTNEKLFF.